Listed here are 14 T cell receptor beta chains from one sample, sequenced in a study of CD8 T cells in Susac syndrome. RNA was extracted with the RNeasy kit, and a quantity of roughly 0.5 to 1 ug was reverse transcribed using random hexamers. From the immunoSEQ multiplex PCR reads, TCRdb called clonotypes with MiXCR, one entry per CDR3 protein. The sample comprises under 250,000 distinct CDR3 sequences, over 90% of which are singletons, and about 0.14% rests with the top ten. The sequenced material came from CD4+ T cells from PBMCs. The receptors derive from a human donor with Susac syndrome.

The chain carries TRBV29-1 and TRBJ2-3; 8 bases align to TRBD2. CDR3 length: 16 residues. Germline V CDR1 and CDR2: SQVTM, ANQGSEA. The V and J ends lost 0 bases and 1 base, in that order; junction bases with no gene match: 6. DNA for the CDR3: TGCAGCGTTGAAGACCGGGGGGGGCAGGGCACAGATACGCAGTATTTT. This gives the protein CSVEDRGGQGTDTQYF.

The V and J genes are TRBV6-5 and TRBJ1-2; the D gene is possibly TRBD1 (6 bases). The V gene lost 8 bases and the J gene lost 2 bases, with 18 bases spanning the gap. Germline CDR1 and CDR2: MNHEY and SVGAGI. The CDR3 consists of 15 residues. CDR3 nucleotide sequence: TGTGCCAGCGCGGCCGGGACACATGACAACTATGGCTACACCTTC. Protein sequence: CASAAGTHDNYGYTF.

This chain joins TRBV20-1 and TRBJ2-7; TRBD1 agrees at 8 bases. The CDR3 consists of 15 residues. Germline V gene lookup returns CDR1 DFQATT and CDR2 SNEGSKA (reference sequence). With V trimmed by 5 bases and J by 2 bases, 11 bases remained unmatched. The CDR3 region is CSAYGTGGLAYEQYF. CDR3 DNA: TGCAGTGCTTATGGAACAGGGGGACTTGCCTACGAGCAGTACTTC.

CDR3 sequence reads: CSALAGGLNNEQFF. Written as DNA, the CDR3 is TGCAGTGCTCTAGCGGGGGGACTTAACAATGAGCAGTTCTTC. V is TRBV20-1 and J is TRBJ2-1; 11 positions match TRBD2. Per germline, CDR1 DFQATT and CDR2 SNEGSKA (reference sequence). The length of the CDR3 is 14 residues. The V gene end was trimmed by 5 bases and the J gene end by 5 bases; junction bases not matched to a gene: 5.

In its sample, this clonotype was seen once. The chain employs TRBV14 and TRBJ2-1; 7 nucleotides align to TRBD1. Trimming removed 5 bases from V and 4 bases from J; junction bases left unmatched: 8. Germline loops: CDR1 SGHDN, CDR2 FVKESK. The CDR3 has 15 residues. The CDR3 sequence: CASSADRDGYNEQFF. The CDR3 region has the DNA TGTGCCAGCAGCGCCGACAGGGATGGATACAATGAGCAGTTCTTC.

This clonotype came up once. The chain couples TRBV11-1 to TRBJ2-1; D is perhaps TRBD2 (5 bases). V was clipped by 2 bases and J by 0 bases, with 8 bases between them. The CDR3 consists of 15 residues. The germline V gene has CDR1 SGHAT and CDR2 FQDESV (reference sequence). The DNA for the CDR3 is TGTGCCAGCAGCTTAAGTCGGGGCTCCTACAATGAGCAGTTCTTC. Amino acids: CASSLSRGSYNEQFF.

The V and J genes are TRBV4-3 and TRBJ1-2; no definite D call. Germline lookup yields CDR1 LGHNA and CDR2 YSLEER. The V end was cut by 0 bases, the J end by 4 bases, with 12 bases between. The CDR3 covers 15 residues. The CDR3 nucleotides read TGCGCCAGCAGCCAAGAGGCGCGCACGCGCTATGGCTACACCTTC. Translating gives CASSQEARTRYGYTF.

The rearrangement joins TRBV28 to TRBJ2-2, with TRBD1 identical over 10 bases. J gave up 1 base and V 6 bases, and 11 bases lay outside the gene matches. Germline loops: CDR1 MDHEN, CDR2 SYDVKM. There are 18 residues in the CDR3. The CDR3 DNA sequence: TGTGCCAGCAGGCTGAGACAGGGGGCATTACGGAACACCGGGGAGCTGTTTTTT. Translated: CASRLRQGALRNTGELFF. Full variable domain (outside the CDR3, taken from reference TRBV28 and TRBJ2-2): DVKVTQSSRYLVKRTGEKVFLECVQDMDHENMFWYRQDPGLGLRLIYFSYDVKMKEKGDIPEGYSVSREKKERFSLILESASTNQTSMYLCASRLRQGALRNTGELFFGEGSRLTVL.

This clonotype showed up just a few times. The V gene is TRBV19, the J gene TRBJ1-2, with unresolved D. V lost 6 bases, J lost 5 bases, and 10 bases lay in between. Per the germline V gene, CDR1 is LNHDA and CDR2 is SQIVND (reference sequence). The CDR3 length is 12 residues. The CDR3 DNA is TGTGCCAGTAGGGACCGATCTTATGGCTACACCTTC. As protein: CASRDRSYGYTF. The variable domain in full, completed from reference TRBV19 and TRBJ1-2, reads DGGITQSPKYLFRKEGQNVTLSCEQNLNHDAMYWYRQDPGQGLRLIYYSQIVNDFQKGDIAEGYSVSREKKESFPLTVTSAQKNPTAFYLCASRDRSYGYTFGSGTRLTVV.

V usage is TRBV25-1 and J usage is TRBJ2-7; D is unclear. The CDR3 extends over 13 amino acids. V was cut by 6 bases and J by 2 bases, with 11 bases left in between. Germline CDR1 MGHDK, CDR2 SYGVNS. Written as DNA, the CDR3 is TGTGCCAGCAGGGATCAGAATACCTACGAGCAGTACTTC. Translating it yields CASRDQNTYEQYF.

The chain carries TRBV12-5 and TRBJ1-1; possibly TRBD1 for D (6 bases). Germline CDR1 LGHNT, CDR2 FRNRAP. CDR3 length: 16 residues. V was shortened by 7 bases and J by 1 base, with 19 bases between the two germline ends. The CDR3 DNA reads TGTGCTAGTGCCGCCCTGACAGGCGGGGAGAACACTGAAGCTTTCTTT. The encoded protein is CASAALTGGENTEAFF.

The chain couples TRBV2 to TRBJ2-1, with D unclear. This CDR3 has 15 residues. The V end lost 1 base, the J end lost 0 bases, and 7 bases lay between the germline ends. The V gene's germline CDR1 is SNHLY and CDR2 FYNNEI. This CDR3 reads CASSEENSSYNEQFF. For the CDR3, the DNA is TGTGCCAGCAGTGAAGAGAATAGCTCCTACAATGAGCAGTTCTTC. The full variable domain, with the rest looked up from reference TRBV2 and TRBJ2-1, is EPEVTQTPSHQVTQMGQEVILRCVPISNHLYFYWYRQILGQKVEFLVSFYNNEISEKSEIFDDQFSVERPDGSNFTLKIRSTKLEDSAMYFCASSEENSSYNEQFFGPGTRLTVL.

V gene TRBV13 combines with J gene TRBJ2-3; D ambiguous. This CDR3 has 12 amino acids. Deletions cut 0 bases from V and 7 bases from J, with 5 bases between. Germline values: CDR1 PRHDT, CDR2 FYEKMQ (reference sequence). This CDR3 is CASSLGVNTQYF. CDR3 coding DNA: TGTGCCAGCAGCTTAGGCGTTAATACGCAGTATTTT.

The genes are TRBV7-2 and TRBJ2-1; the D is unclear. CDR1 is SGHTA, CDR2 FQGNSA, per germline. This CDR3 region has 13 residues. Trimming left V 3 bases short and J 12 bases short, with 15 bases between. The CDR3 here is CASSFPNVDLQFF. CDR3 bases: TGTGCCAGCAGCTTCCCAAACGTTGATTTGCAGTTCTTC.